Below are 30 T cell receptor beta chains sequenced from a single sample in a study of identical twins. TCRdb recomputed calls from the 5' RACE reads with MiXCR, one row per CDR3 protein. The sample lists 210,000 or so distinct CDR3 sequences; approximately 15% were seen once. This sample was shared with a second study, whose subject was T cells expressing NK-cell markers.

The sample consisted of CD8+ T cells sorted from blood. The receptors here all came from a woman aged 18-29 years in good health.

The chain combines TRBV20-1 with TRBJ1-2, with D perhaps matching TRBD1 (6 bases). CDR1 DFQATT and CDR2 SNEGSKA come from the germline V gene (reference sequence). Deletions cut 6 bases from V and 4 bases from J, with 15 bases between. This CDR3 has 13 amino acids. CDR3 nucleotide sequence: TGCAGTGCCGAGACAGGCACGGTCTATGGCTACACCTTC. It is translated as CSAETGTVYGYTF.

The DNA of the CDR3 is TGTGCCAGCAGCGTAGGACATCTGGGGACAGAAGAGACCCAGTACTTC. As protein: CASSVGHLGTEETQYF. The J gene is TRBJ2-5, the V gene TRBV9; 7 positions agree with TRBD1. V trimming: 0 bases; J trimming: 3 bases; junction bases outside the gene matches: 8. Germline assignment: CDR1 SGDLS and CDR2 YYNGEE. The CDR3 spans 16 residues.

This clonotype was observed a handful of times. The genes are TRBV3-1 and TRBJ2-1; no definite D call. This CDR3 contains 15 residues. Germline loops: CDR1 LGHDT, CDR2 YNNKEL (reference sequence). The V gene lost 5 bases and the J gene lost 2 bases, with 13 bases spanning the gap. The CDR3 here is CASSTLVVTYNEQFF. The CDR3, as DNA: TGTGCCAGCAGCACCCTCGTCGTAACCTACAATGAGCAGTTCTTC.

This clonotype has at least ten counts. The chain carries TRBV25-1 and TRBJ2-1; no clear D. Trimming cost V 1 base and J 4 bases, with 8 bases left between them. The CDR3 is made up of 14 amino acids. The germline gives CDR1 MGHDK, CDR2 SYGVNS. As DNA, the CDR3 is TGTGCCAGCAGTGAATTTTCACCGTACAATGAGCAGTTCTTC. Its protein is CASSEFSPYNEQFF. Based on the CDR3 plus reference TRBV25-1 and TRBJ2-1, the full variable domain is EADIYQTPRYLVIGTGKKITLECSQTMGHDKMYWYQQDPGMELHLIHYSYGVNSTEKGDLSSESTVSRIRTEHFPLTLESARPSHTSQYLCASSEFSPYNEQFFGPGTRLTVL.

The CDR3 loop reads CASIGLMANEQYF. In DNA form, the CDR3 reads TGTGCCAGCATTGGGCTTATGGCAAACGAGCAGTACTTC. J is TRBJ2-7 and V is TRBV6-2 or TRBV6-3, with D unresolved. From germline, CDR1 is MNHEY and CDR2 SVGEGT. V was clipped by 7 bases and J by 5 bases, with 15 bases between them. The CDR3 covers 13 residues.

This clonotype has more than one count but fewer than ten. The V and J genes are TRBV3-1 and TRBJ1-6; 11 bases agree with TRBD1. The V gene's germline CDR1 is LGHDT and CDR2 YNNKEL (reference sequence). This CDR3 comprises 16 residues. After removal of 4 bases from V and 6 bases from J, the junction contained 5 bases not matched to a gene. CDR3 sequence reads: CASSLGGQGANSPLHF. DNA of the CDR3: TGTGCCAGCAGCCTGGGAGGACAGGGGGCTAATTCACCCCTCCACTTT. Together with reference TRBV3-1 and TRBJ1-6, the CDR3 gives the full variable domain: DTAVSQTPKYLVTQMGNDKSIKCEQNLGHDTMYWYKQDSKKFLKIMFSYNNKELIINETVPNRFSPKSPDKAHLNLHINSLELGDSAVYFCASSLGGQGANSPLHFGNGTRLTVT.

The gene calls are TRBV29-1 and TRBJ2-2, with TRBD1 matching over 7 bases. CDR1 and CDR2 (germline): SQVTM, ANQGSEA. The V segment lost 3 bases and the J segment 1 base; nucleotides outside the gene matches: 8. The CDR3 spans 16 residues. The CDR3 region is CSVDLPGTENTGELFF. CDR3 DNA sequence: TGCAGCGTTGATTTACCCGGGACAGAGAACACCGGGGAGCTGTTTTTT.

The chain is built from TRBV20-1 and TRBJ2-3, with unresolved D. V lost 5 bases to trimming and J lost 0 bases, with 18 bases between them. This CDR3 has 16 amino acids. In germline, CDR1 is DFQATT, CDR2 SNEGSKA (reference sequence). CDR3 DNA: TGCAGTGCTCCCACGGCGGTCTTACCTAGCACAGATACGCAGTATTTT. This gives the protein CSAPTAVLPSTDTQYF.

The J gene is TRBJ2-1, the V gene TRBV3-1; TRBD2 matches 7 bases. CDR1 is LGHDT and CDR2 is YNNKEL in the germline V gene (reference sequence). V was clipped by 3 bases and J by 2 bases; unmatched bases: 4. The CDR3 is made up of 15 amino acids. This CDR3 is CASSQDGGTYNEQFF. In DNA form, the CDR3 reads TGTGCCAGCAGCCAGGACGGGGGGACCTACAATGAGCAGTTCTTC.

The CDR3 loop is CSARDRGRGHIQPQHF. In nucleotides, the CDR3 is TGCAGTGCTAGAGATCGGGGCAGGGGGCATATTCAGCCCCAGCATTTT. The rearrangement links TRBV20-1 to TRBJ1-5; 8 positions match TRBD1. Germline V gene data show CDR1 as DFQATT and CDR2 as SNEGSKA (reference sequence). V lost 0 bases and J lost 6; bases outside the gene matches: 10. The length of the CDR3 is 16 residues.

The chain carries TRBV29-1 and TRBJ2-1; tentatively, D is TRBD2 (6 bases). This CDR3 comprises 12 residues. Germline V gives CDR1 SQVTM, CDR2 ANQGSEA. The ends were cut back, 3 bases at V and 7 bases at J, with 10 bases in the middle. DNA of the CDR3: TGCAGCGTTGAGCATAGCGGAAATGAGCAGTTCTTC. As protein: CSVEHSGNEQFF.

This rearrangement joins TRBV6-4 to TRBJ2-3; 7 bases are a match to TRBD2. Germline V gene sequence: CDR1 MRHNA, CDR2 SNTAGT. This CDR3 spans 14 amino acids. V shed 6 bases, J shed 3 bases, and the junction held 6 bases outside the gene matches. In DNA, the CDR3 is TGTGCCAGCAGCGTGGCGGGAGAGACAGATACGCAGTATTTT. Its translation: CASSVAGETDTQYF.

This chain joins TRBV11-2 and TRBJ1-2, with 12 bases that match TRBD1. V lost 3 bases, J lost 5 bases, and 7 bases stayed unmatched. Germline CDR1 SGHAT, CDR2 FQNNGV. The CDR3 length is 16 residues. In nucleotides, the CDR3 is TGTGCCAGCAGCTTGGGACAGGGGGCGGTAGGGTATGGCTACACCTTC. Encoded protein: CASSLGQGAVGYGYTF.

The rearrangement links TRBV5-1 to TRBJ2-7, with D possibly matching TRBD2 (6 bases). V was pared by 3 bases and J by 3 bases, with 10 bases between. CDR1 and CDR2 from the germline V gene are SGHRS and YFSETQ. This CDR3 has 13 residues. The CDR3 sequence is CASSSGTYYEQYF. The CDR3 region has the DNA TGCGCCAGCAGCTCGGGGACTTACTACGAGCAGTACTTC.

This chain links TRBV2 with TRBJ2-3; 9 nucleotides agree with TRBD2. The V gene's germline CDR1 is SNHLY and CDR2 FYNNEI. The CDR3 runs 15 residues. The V segment lost 10 bases and the J segment 2 bases; nucleotides outside the gene matches: 10. The CDR3 protein is CAILTSGPVTDTQYF. The DNA for the CDR3 is TGTGCCATCCTAACTAGCGGGCCCGTCACAGATACGCAGTATTTT.

The sample holds a few counts of this clonotype. The J gene is TRBJ1-1, the V gene TRBV7-9; D is uncertain. Trimming cost V 6 bases and J 6 bases, with 14 bases left between them. Germline-derived CDR1 and CDR2 are SEHNR and FQNEAQ (reference sequence). This CDR3 comprises 13 residues. The CDR3 spells CASRGGRPPEAFF. The DNA for the CDR3 is TGTGCCAGCAGAGGAGGCAGGCCCCCTGAAGCTTTCTTT.

This clonotype appeared many times. The rearrangement joins TRBV27 to TRBJ1-1, with D perhaps matching TRBD1 (6 bases). V lost 10 bases to trimming and J lost 11 bases, with 23 bases between them. Germline assignment: CDR1 MNHEY and CDR2 SMNVEV (reference sequence). The CDR3 runs to 13 residues. The CDR3 spells CATFQGGQGRAFF. In DNA form, the CDR3 reads TGTGCCACTTTCCAAGGAGGTCAGGGGCGGGCTTTCTTT.

The rearrangement joins TRBV27 to TRBJ2-5; TRBD2 agrees at 10 bases. J lost 7 bases, V lost 2 bases, and 7 bases had no gene match. The CDR3 has 15 residues. CDR1 and CDR2 (germline): MNHEY, SMNVEV (reference sequence). CDR3 region: CASSLVPSGGGTQYF. The CDR3 nucleotides are TGTGCCAGCAGTTTAGTGCCTAGCGGGGGAGGGACCCAGTACTTC.

The gene calls are TRBV20-1 and TRBJ2-1, with 9 bases that match TRBD2. Germline CDR1 is DFQATT and CDR2 is SNEGSKA (reference sequence). The CDR3 contains 16 residues. Unmatched junction bases numbered 3, after V lost 0 bases and J lost 0 bases. The CDR3 protein is CSAREDSGSSYNEQFF. In nucleotides, the CDR3 is TGCAGTGCTAGAGAAGATAGCGGGAGCTCCTACAATGAGCAGTTCTTC.

To note about this clonotype: Compared with germline, one end of the junction differs, possibly owing to a read error. This chain connects TRBV12-3 or TRBV12-4 to TRBJ1-3; D not resolved. The CDR3 is 12 amino acids. Here the CDR3 reads CASSFEVTLQIF. The CDR3 bases are TGTGCCAGCAGTTTTGAGGTCACCTTACAGATTTTT.

This clonotype showed up many times. The chain uses TRBV7-9 and TRBJ2-5; a possible D gene is TRBD2 (5 bases). CDR1 and CDR2 from the germline V gene are SEHNR and FQNEAQ (reference sequence). The CDR3 has 14 residues. The V end lost 8 bases, the J end lost 2 bases, and 15 bases lay between the germline ends. The CDR3, as DNA: TGTGCCAGCTCCGGGATCACCCGGCAAGAGACCCAGTACTTC. Translation: CASSGITRQETQYF.

This chain links TRBV10-3 with TRBJ2-3; D is possibly TRBD1 or TRBD2 (5 bases each). CDR3 size: 18 residues. V shed 3 bases and J shed 0 bases, with 19 bases lying between them. In germline, CDR1 is ENHRY, CDR2 SYGVKD. CDR3 region: CAISERDGPPSSTDTQYF. In DNA, the CDR3 is TGTGCCATCAGTGAACGGGACGGCCCCCCTTCGAGCACAGATACGCAGTATTTT.

This clonotype was seen more than once but under ten times. CDR3 in amino acids: CASRATGITEAFF. CDR3 nucleotides: TGTGCCAGCAGAGCAACAGGGATCACTGAAGCTTTCTTT. The rearrangement joins TRBV12-3 or TRBV12-4 to TRBJ1-1; possibly TRBD1 for D (6 bases). This CDR3 contains 13 residues. V was cut by 6 bases and J by 4 bases, with 12 bases left in between.

The genes are TRBV12-5 and TRBJ2-1; D gene ambiguous. Trimming pared 2 bases from V and 5 bases from J, leaving 7 bases between. The CDR3 extends over 13 amino acids. Germline CDR1 reads LGHNT; CDR2 reads FRNRAP. DNA of the CDR3: TGTGCTAGTGGTTTGACCACAAACAATGAGCAGTTCTTC. This translates into CASGLTTNNEQFF.

In its sample, this clonotype was seen a few times. This rearrangement joins TRBV7-9 to TRBJ2-3; 11 nucleotides align to TRBD2. The CDR3 runs to 15 residues. CDR1 is SEHNR and CDR2 is FQNEAQ in the germline V gene (reference sequence). With V trimmed by 6 bases and J by 1 base, 3 bases remained unmatched. The CDR3 here is CASRKTSGGTDTQYF. The CDR3 DNA reads TGTGCCAGCAGGAAGACTAGCGGGGGCACAGATACGCAGTATTTT. Using reference TRBV7-9 and TRBJ2-3 for the parts outside the CDR3, the full variable domain is DTGVSQNPRHKITKRGQNVTFRCDPISEHNRLYWYRQTLGQGPEFLTYFQNEAQLEKSRLLSDRFSAERPKGSFSTLEIQRTEQGDSAMYLCASRKTSGGTDTQYFGPGTRLTVL.

The V and J genes are TRBV7-9 and TRBJ1-5; the D gene is possibly TRBD1 (6 bases). This CDR3 contains 15 residues. V was shortened by 4 bases and J by 0 bases, with 10 bases between the two germline ends. Germline CDR1 and CDR2: SEHNR and FQNEAQ (reference sequence). CDR3 coding DNA: TGTGCCAGCAGCTCCGGGACAATTAGCAATCAGCCCCAGCATTTT. It codes for CASSSGTISNQPQHF.

This chain links TRBV12-3 or TRBV12-4 with TRBJ2-2, with 10 nucleotides matching TRBD2. With V trimmed by 4 bases and J by 6 bases, 8 bases remained unmatched. This CDR3 has 16 residues. The chain's CDR3 is CASSSWASGGAGELFF. Here the CDR3 DNA reads TGTGCCAGCAGTTCATGGGCCAGCGGGGGGGCCGGGGAGCTGTTTTTT.

This CDR3 is CATSDSGVTSYNEQFF. CDR3 nucleotides: TGTGCCACCAGTGATTCCGGGGTGACCTCCTACAATGAGCAGTTCTTC. This chain links TRBV24-1 with TRBJ2-1, with D possibly being TRBD2 (5 bases). The CDR3 is 16 residues long. Trimming removed 2 bases at V and 0 bases at J, with 10 bases between. Germline CDR1 and CDR2: KGHDR and SFDVKD.

The genes are TRBV3-1 and TRBJ2-3; no firm D call. Germline CDR1 and CDR2: LGHDT and YNNKEL (reference sequence). V was trimmed by 0 bases and J by 1 base, leaving 8 bases between them. The CDR3 runs to 15 residues. CDR3: CASSQEIGGTDTQYF. In DNA, the CDR3 is TGTGCCAGCAGCCAAGAGATTGGAGGCACAGATACGCAGTATTTT.

The genes are TRBV14 and TRBJ2-1; D is undetermined. V was cut by 1 base and J by 4 bases, with 5 bases left in between. The CDR3 has 13 amino acids. The germline V gene has CDR1 SGHDN and CDR2 FVKESK. The CDR3: CASSQGLYNEQFF. The DNA for the CDR3 is TGTGCCAGCAGCCAAGGCCTGTACAATGAGCAGTTCTTC.